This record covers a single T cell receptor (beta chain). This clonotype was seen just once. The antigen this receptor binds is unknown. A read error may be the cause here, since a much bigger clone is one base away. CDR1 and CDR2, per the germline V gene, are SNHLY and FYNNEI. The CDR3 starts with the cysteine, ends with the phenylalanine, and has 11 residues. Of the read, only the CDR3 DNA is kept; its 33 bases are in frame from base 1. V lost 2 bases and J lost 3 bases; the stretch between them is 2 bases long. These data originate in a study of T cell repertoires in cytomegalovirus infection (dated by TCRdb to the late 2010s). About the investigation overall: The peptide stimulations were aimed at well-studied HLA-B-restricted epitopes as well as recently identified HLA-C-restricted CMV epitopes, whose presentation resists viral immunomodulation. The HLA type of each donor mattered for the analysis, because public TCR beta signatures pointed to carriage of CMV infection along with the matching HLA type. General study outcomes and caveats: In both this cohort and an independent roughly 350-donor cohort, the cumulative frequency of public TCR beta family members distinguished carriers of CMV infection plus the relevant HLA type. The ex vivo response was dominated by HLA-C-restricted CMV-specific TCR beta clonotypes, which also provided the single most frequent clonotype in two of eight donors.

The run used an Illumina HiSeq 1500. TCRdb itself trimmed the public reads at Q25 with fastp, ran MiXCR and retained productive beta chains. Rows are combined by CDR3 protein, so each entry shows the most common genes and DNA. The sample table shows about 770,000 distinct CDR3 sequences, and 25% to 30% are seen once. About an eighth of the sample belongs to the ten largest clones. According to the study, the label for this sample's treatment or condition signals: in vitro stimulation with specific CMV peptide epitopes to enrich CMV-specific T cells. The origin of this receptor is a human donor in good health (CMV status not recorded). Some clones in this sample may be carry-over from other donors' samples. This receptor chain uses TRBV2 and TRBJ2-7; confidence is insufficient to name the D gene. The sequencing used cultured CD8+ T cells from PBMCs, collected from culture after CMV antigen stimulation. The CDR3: CASSELYEQYF. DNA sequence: TGTGCCAGCAGTGAACTCTACGAGCAGTACTTC.